This T cell receptor beta chain was retrieved from a study of beta chain features in type 1 diabetes (dated by TCRdb to between 2017 and 2018). A note on the overall study: Mean age, gender distribution, total cell number and subset yield were not different between patients and healthy donors. A total of roughly 98,000,000 sorted cells were examined across all samples, and a strong correlation was observed between cell number per subset and RNA yield. In the study, TCRB repertoires of sorted circulating CD4+ T cell subsets from recently diagnosed type 1 diabetes patients were compared with those of matched healthy donors. Naive and central memory subsets were obtained from all 28 donors, but regulatory and stem cell-like memory subsets were isolated from only 8 patients and roughly 8 healthy donors.

Spanning cysteine to phenylalanine, the CDR3 consists of 17 amino acids. CDR3 DNA only is kept here, 51 bases in frame from base 1. V is clipped by 4 bases and J by 2 bases, and the sequence between their germline boundaries is 19 bases long. Via the germline V gene (reference sequence), CDR1 is SEHNR and CDR2 FQNEAQ. Each donor gave one peripheral blood draw, averaging roughly 120 mL, which was collected into heparinised tubes. Using a panel that included CD45RO, CCR7, CD25, CD127, CD95 and CD27, naive, central memory, regulatory and stem cell-like memory CD4+ T cells were sorted on a BD FACSAria II. Every sorted population had a purity above 98%. PBMCs were isolated right away by Lymphoprep density gradient centrifugation and were stained directly, without culture. To minimize batch effects, samples were stained and sorted in pairs, one healthy donor with one patient per experiment. Results the study describes overall, beyond this receptor: In all four CD4+ subsets, TCRB CDR3 length was moderately but significantly shorter in type 1 diabetes patients. Naive, central memory and regulatory TCRB repertoires appeared to be more alike among patients than among healthy donors. Patients with type 1 diabetes made fewer insertions and deleted more nucleotides at VDJ recombination sites, implying thymic rearrangement abnormalities. Sequencing cDNA rather than genomic DNA could over-represent highly expressing activated cells, although activation and CD3 levels did not differ between groups. PCR may preferentially amplify shorter templates, but because patient and control samples were amplified and corrected together, any resulting skew would affect both groups equally. Because the HLA sub-analyses included only small numbers of individuals, any influence of HLA type on TCRB rearrangement was left unresolved.

Concerning this clone itself: No antigen is known for it. One base away there is no much larger clone; base qualities are not given.

All of the isolated RNA was reverse transcribed with the High Capacity cDNA Reverse Transcription Kit, so expressed TCRB transcripts were sequenced. Deep immunoSEQ sequencing was applied to naive, central memory and regulatory T cell samples, giving an average of roughly 3.5 million total reads per sample. Sorted cells were lysed in RLT buffer, and RNA was extracted using DNase-treated RNeasy Micro or Mini kits according to cell number. Each cell subset was processed separately to prevent cross-contamination, with patient and healthy donor samples processed together. Using the immunoSEQ multiplex PCR, TCRB sequences were amplified from cDNA into 87-bp fragments spanning the CDR3 region. The amplicons were sequenced using the Illumina HiSeq platform. The paper's processing steps were these. PCR bias was computationally corrected using synthetic template baselines, reads within Hamming distance 2 were collapsed, and singletons that could not be merged were discarded. Reads were aligned to IMGT to assign V, D and J genes, CDR3 length, and insertions or deletions at six rearrangement sites. Within each subset, clonotype counts were normalized to sorted cell number, and only after that were true diversity and Gini coefficients computed with the tcR R package. The overlap coefficient, calculated on TCRB nucleotide sequences, was used to quantify repertoire sharing. As a proxy for the pre-selection repertoire, out-of-frame TCRB sequences from naive cells were analyzed. TCRdb provides this immuneACCESS table in a form limited to in-frame rearrangements. Some clones are lacking; in checked studies, under half of them reflect an unresolved V gene, and why the rest are absent is not known. The DNA was the basis for D and trimming; V, J and clone size are from that table. The sample table lists roughly 230,000 clones, under 13% of them with a count of one. Together, the top ten hold roughly 0.017% of the sample.

The chain uses TRBV7-9 and TRBJ2-3; the D gene is perhaps TRBD1, from 7 matching bases. The TCR sequence derives from a man aged 25 to 45 with type 1 diabetes. Source material: naive CD4+ T cells from blood. Sample cell subset or site, as interpreted from the label and publication: true naive CD4+ T cells. The DNA sequence is as follows: TGTGCCAGCAGCTCCAAGGGGGCGGGACAACTCACAGATACGCAGTATTTT. Translated, this gives CASSSKGAGQLTDTQYF.